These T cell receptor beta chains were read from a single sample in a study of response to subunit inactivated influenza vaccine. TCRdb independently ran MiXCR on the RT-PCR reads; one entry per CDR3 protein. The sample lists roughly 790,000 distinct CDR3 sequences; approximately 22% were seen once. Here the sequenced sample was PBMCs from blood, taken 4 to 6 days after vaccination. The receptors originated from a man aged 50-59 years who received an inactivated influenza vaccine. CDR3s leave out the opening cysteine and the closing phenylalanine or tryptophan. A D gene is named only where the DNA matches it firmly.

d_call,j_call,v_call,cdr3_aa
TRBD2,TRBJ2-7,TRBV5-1,ASSLVSGGDYEQY
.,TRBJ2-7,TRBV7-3,ASSTQRRGEQY
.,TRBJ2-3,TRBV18,ASTTGYEDTQY
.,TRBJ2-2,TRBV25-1,ASRTANTGELF
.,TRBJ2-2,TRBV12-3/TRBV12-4,ASSLYAGTNTGELF
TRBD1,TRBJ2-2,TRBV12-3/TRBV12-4,ASSPGTGFGELF
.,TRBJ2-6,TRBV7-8,ASSHPGANVLT
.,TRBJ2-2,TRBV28,ASRRVRTANTGELF
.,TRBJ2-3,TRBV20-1,SARSGPDTQY
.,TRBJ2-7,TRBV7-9,ASSREGQGYEQY
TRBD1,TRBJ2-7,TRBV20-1,SGNRGRGEQY
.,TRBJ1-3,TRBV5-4,ASSLWDGGNTIY
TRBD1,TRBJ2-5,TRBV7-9,ASSWTGTQETQY
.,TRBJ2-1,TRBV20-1,SARGGPAYNEQF
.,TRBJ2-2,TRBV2,ASSAGRTGELF
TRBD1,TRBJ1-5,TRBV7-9,ASRDRDSNQPQH
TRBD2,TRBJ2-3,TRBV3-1,ASSQEVAGNTQY
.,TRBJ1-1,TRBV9,ASSVVYSDPTNTEAF
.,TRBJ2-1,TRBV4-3,ASSQDSFNEQF
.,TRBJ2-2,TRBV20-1,SAQGGDSPNTGELF
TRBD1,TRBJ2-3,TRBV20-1,SAGRPGQNTDTQY
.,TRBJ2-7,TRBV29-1,SVGEVRGTYEQY
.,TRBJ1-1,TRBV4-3,ASSQEGGSAAF
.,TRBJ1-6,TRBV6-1,ASSEKTPLH
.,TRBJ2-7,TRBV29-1,SVETDSGSYEQY
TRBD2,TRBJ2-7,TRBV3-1,ASSQDGLAAYEQY
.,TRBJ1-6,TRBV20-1,SAHPGQYNSPLH
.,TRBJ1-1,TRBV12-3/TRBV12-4,ASSLVAGNTEAF
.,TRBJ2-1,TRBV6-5,ASSLVGAGVGREQF
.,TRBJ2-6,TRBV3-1,ASSQDTLGNPSHSGANVLT
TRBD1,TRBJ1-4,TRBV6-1,ASSRQGREKLF
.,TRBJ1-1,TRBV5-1,ASSLRAGRLAF
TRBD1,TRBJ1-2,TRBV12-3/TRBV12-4,ASSRDRGFGYT
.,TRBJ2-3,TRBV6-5,ASSYSRGGGPDTQY
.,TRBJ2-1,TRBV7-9,ASSLEWPGQF
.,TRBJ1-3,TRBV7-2,ASSLNTISGNTIY
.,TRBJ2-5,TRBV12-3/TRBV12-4,ASSISGTLQETQY